These T cell receptor beta chains were read from a single sample in a study of T cell responses to AZD1222 COVID-19 vaccine. Profiled with immunoSEQ multiplex PCR; TCRdb holds only in-frame clones, not every one. Here the sample spans fewer than 150,000 clones, approximately 90% being singletons. The sequencing used peripheral blood, collected 28 days after the second AZD1222 dose. The receptors were sampled from an adult who received the AZD1222 COVID-19 vaccine. The CDR3 runs from the conserved cysteine through the conserved F or W. Each record gives: D gene, V gene, clone size, J gene, CDR3 DNA, CDR3 protein. D genes are given only for firm matches. Size values are once, few and many counts, or a class for expanded clones, and some rows have none.

d_call: -
v_call: TRBV29-1
clone_size: -
j_call: TRBJ2-3
cdr3_nt: TGCAGCGTTATTGCCCTCGGGACTCCCGAGACAGATACGCAGTATTTT
cdr3_aa: CSVIALGTPETDTQYF

d_call: -
v_call: TRBV10-3
clone_size: few
j_call: TRBJ2-6
cdr3_nt: TGTGCCATCAGTTCAGGGTTGCCCTCTGGGGCCAACGTCCTGACTTTC
cdr3_aa: CAISSGLPSGANVLTF

d_call: -
v_call: TRBV19
clone_size: -
j_call: TRBJ1-1
cdr3_nt: TGTGCCAGTAGTAGGGGTGCTGGGAACACTGAAGCTTTCTTT
cdr3_aa: CASSRGAGNTEAFF

d_call: TRBD1
v_call: TRBV28
clone_size: -
j_call: TRBJ1-3
cdr3_nt: TGTGCCAGCAGTTTACTGACCTACCAGGGGGGAGGAAACACCATATATTTT
cdr3_aa: CASSLLTYQGGGNTIYF

d_call: TRBD2
v_call: TRBV7-6
clone_size: -
j_call: TRBJ2-1
cdr3_nt: TGTGCCAGCGCCATGAGCGGGGGGGCACTCAATGAGCAGTTCTTC
cdr3_aa: CASAMSGGALNEQFF

d_call: TRBD1
v_call: TRBV24-1
clone_size: once
j_call: TRBJ2-3
cdr3_nt: TGTGCCACCAGTGACCCGGGACAGGCGGGAGATACGCAGTATTTT
cdr3_aa: CATSDPGQAGDTQYF

d_call: TRBD2
v_call: TRBV12-3/TRBV12-4
clone_size: once
j_call: TRBJ2-7
cdr3_nt: TGTGCCAGCAGTTGGGGGGGCGAGCAGTACTTC
cdr3_aa: CASSWGGEQYF

d_call: -
v_call: TRBV28
clone_size: -
j_call: TRBJ2-3
cdr3_nt: TGTGCCAGCAGGGAGGCCCCCAGCCCAAACTATATAGCGTGGAGTATTGGAGATACGCAGTATTTT
cdr3_aa: CASREAPSPNYIAWSIGDTQYF

d_call: TRBD1
v_call: TRBV19
clone_size: once
j_call: TRBJ1-3
cdr3_nt: TGTGCCAGTATGGGGGACAGGGGACCCGGAAACACCATATATTTT
cdr3_aa: CASMGDRGPGNTIYF

d_call: -
v_call: TRBV19
clone_size: -
j_call: TRBJ2-1
cdr3_nt: TGTGCCAGTAAAAGACAGAACACCTACAATGAGCAGTTCTTC
cdr3_aa: CASKRQNTYNEQFF

d_call: -
v_call: TRBV6-2/TRBV6-3
clone_size: -
j_call: TRBJ1-4
cdr3_nt: TGTGCCAGCAGTCTCTCACGAGATGAAAAACTGTTTTTT
cdr3_aa: CASSLSRDEKLFF

d_call: TRBD2
v_call: TRBV27
clone_size: -
j_call: TRBJ2-2
cdr3_nt: TGTGCCAGCACCACTAGGGAGGGCGGGGAGCTGTTTTTT
cdr3_aa: CASTTREGGELFF

d_call: -
v_call: TRBV15
clone_size: few
j_call: TRBJ1-5
cdr3_nt: TGTGCCACCAGCAGAGTAGCGTTGGGCAATCAGCCCCAGCATTTT
cdr3_aa: CATSRVALGNQPQHF

d_call: -
v_call: TRBV10-3
clone_size: -
j_call: TRBJ1-4
cdr3_nt: TGTGCCATCAGTGAGAAACAGGGTTTAAATGAAAAACTGTTTTTT
cdr3_aa: CAISEKQGLNEKLFF

d_call: -
v_call: TRBV9
clone_size: -
j_call: TRBJ2-3
cdr3_nt: TGTGCCAGCAGCGTAGGGCACGGACTTAGCACAGATACGCAGTATTTT
cdr3_aa: CASSVGHGLSTDTQYF

d_call: -
v_call: TRBV6-5
clone_size: -
j_call: TRBJ1-2
cdr3_nt: TGTGCCAGCAAGTATAGGGTAAACTATGGCTACACCTTC
cdr3_aa: CASKYRVNYGYTF

d_call: -
v_call: TRBV30
clone_size: -
j_call: TRBJ2-2
cdr3_nt: TGTGCTTGCCCGGACTACTACACCGGGGAGCTGTTTTTT
cdr3_aa: CACPDYYTGELFF

d_call: TRBD2
v_call: TRBV14
clone_size: -
j_call: TRBJ2-5
cdr3_nt: TGTGCCAGCAGCCAAGGTAGCGGGAGGCTAGGAGAGACCCAGTACTTC
cdr3_aa: CASSQGSGRLGETQYF

d_call: TRBD1
v_call: TRBV9
clone_size: -
j_call: TRBJ2-7
cdr3_nt: TGTGCCAGCAGCCCCAGGGACAGGGCCGACTACGAGCAGTACTTC
cdr3_aa: CASSPRDRADYEQYF

d_call: TRBD1
v_call: TRBV6-5
clone_size: -
j_call: TRBJ2-7
cdr3_nt: TGTGGTACGAAACCGGGACAGAACAACGAGCAGTACTTC
cdr3_aa: CGTKPGQNNEQYF

d_call: TRBD1
v_call: TRBV7-2
clone_size: -
j_call: TRBJ1-5
cdr3_nt: TGTGCCAGCAGCTCCTGGACAGGGAACAGCAATCAGCCCCAGCATTTT
cdr3_aa: CASSSWTGNSNQPQHF

d_call: -
v_call: TRBV6-1
clone_size: -
j_call: TRBJ1-2
cdr3_nt: TGTGCCAGCAGTGAACAGGGAGGTGTGGGAGGCTACACCTTC
cdr3_aa: CASSEQGGVGGYTF

d_call: -
v_call: TRBV29-1
clone_size: -
j_call: TRBJ1-1
cdr3_nt: TGCAGCGTTGAAGGGGCCGCGGGGAGCACTGAAGCTTTCTTT
cdr3_aa: CSVEGAAGSTEAFF

d_call: TRBD1
v_call: TRBV24-1
clone_size: -
j_call: TRBJ2-7
cdr3_nt: TGTGCCACCAGTGAAGCCGGGACAGGGATCCACGAGCAGTACTTC
cdr3_aa: CATSEAGTGIHEQYF

d_call: -
v_call: TRBV3-1/TRBV3-2
clone_size: once
j_call: TRBJ1-5
cdr3_nt: TGTGCCAGCAGCCAAGATATTCATCAGCCCCAGCATTTT
cdr3_aa: CASSQDIHQPQHF